The clone carrying this TCR beta chain has ten or more counts. Its target is unknown. The record originates from a study of T cells in Graves' hyperthyroidism and ophthalmopathy. On the study more broadly: Peripheral blood sampling occurred at initial diagnosis, before any treatment.

The hyperthyroidism patients had all been newly diagnosed, and their disease duration was under 2 months. Their ages ranged from 18 to 65 years. Study-level points and caveats: A model built on 13 V-J features separated ophthalmopathy from stable hyperthyroidism.

Researchers amplified the TCR beta CDR3 regions from RNA transcripts. The TCR CDR3 was amplified in a first-round RT-PCR using the HTBI primer set. TCRdb re-analysed the multiplex PCR reads in MiXCR, keeping a single row per CDR3 protein. The sample consists of hundreds of thousands of distinct CDR3 sequences, under 20% of them appearing once. The ends were cut back, 2 bases at V and 1 base at J, with 14 bases in the middle. CDR3 size: 16 residues. The germline V gene has CDR1 MDHEN and CDR2 SYDVKM. The clonotype comes from a woman in her thirties with Graves' hyperthyroidism. The specimen sequenced was blood. The rearrangement uses TRBV28 and TRBJ1-1; a possible D gene is TRBD1 (6 bases). The CDR3 spells CASSLLTGQANTEAFF. CDR3 nucleotides: TGTGCCAGCAGTTTACTAACAGGGCAGGCGAACACTGAAGCTTTCTTT.